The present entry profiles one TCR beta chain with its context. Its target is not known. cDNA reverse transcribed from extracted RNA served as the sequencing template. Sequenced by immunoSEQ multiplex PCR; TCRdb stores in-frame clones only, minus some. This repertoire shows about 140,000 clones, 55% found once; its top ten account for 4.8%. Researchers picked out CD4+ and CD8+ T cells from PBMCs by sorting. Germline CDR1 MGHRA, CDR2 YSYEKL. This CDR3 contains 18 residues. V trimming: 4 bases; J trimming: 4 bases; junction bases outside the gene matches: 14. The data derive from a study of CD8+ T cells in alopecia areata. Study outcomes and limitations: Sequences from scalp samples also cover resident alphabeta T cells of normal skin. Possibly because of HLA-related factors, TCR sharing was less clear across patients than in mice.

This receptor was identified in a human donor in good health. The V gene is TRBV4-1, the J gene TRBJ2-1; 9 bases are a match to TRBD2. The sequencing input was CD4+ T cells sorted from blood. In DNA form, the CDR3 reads TGCGCCAGCAGCCGGTTTACTAGCGGGCGAGGGAGGTACAATGAGCAGTTCTTC. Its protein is CASSRFTSGRGRYNEQFF.